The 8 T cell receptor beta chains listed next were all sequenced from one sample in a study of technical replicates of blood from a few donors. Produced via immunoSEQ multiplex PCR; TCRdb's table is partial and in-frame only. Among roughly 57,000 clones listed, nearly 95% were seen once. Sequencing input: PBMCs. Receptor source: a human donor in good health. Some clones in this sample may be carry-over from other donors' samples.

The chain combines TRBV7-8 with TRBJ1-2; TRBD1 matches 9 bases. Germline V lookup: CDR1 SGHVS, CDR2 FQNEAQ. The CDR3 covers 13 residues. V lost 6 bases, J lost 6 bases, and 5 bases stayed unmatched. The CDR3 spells CASRPQGANGYTF. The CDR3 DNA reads TGTGCCAGCAGACCACAGGGGGCGAATGGCTACACCTTC.

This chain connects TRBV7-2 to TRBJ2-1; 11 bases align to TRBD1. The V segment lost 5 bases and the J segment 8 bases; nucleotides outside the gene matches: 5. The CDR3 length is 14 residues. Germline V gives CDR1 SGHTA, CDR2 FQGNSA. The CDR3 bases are TGTGCCAGCAGCGGGACAGGGGGTCAACATGAGCAGTTCTTC. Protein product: CASSGTGGQHEQFF.

As DNA, the CDR3 is TGCGCCAGCAGCTTGGGGGATAGGGGTTTGGGCTATGGCTACACCTTC. This translates into CASSLGDRGLGYGYTF. The chain couples TRBV5-1 to TRBJ1-2; a possible D gene is TRBD1 (5 bases). This CDR3 spans 16 amino acids. Trimming took off 0 bases at V and 4 bases at J, with 16 bases between the two ends. CDR1 and CDR2 (germline): SGHRS, YFSETQ.

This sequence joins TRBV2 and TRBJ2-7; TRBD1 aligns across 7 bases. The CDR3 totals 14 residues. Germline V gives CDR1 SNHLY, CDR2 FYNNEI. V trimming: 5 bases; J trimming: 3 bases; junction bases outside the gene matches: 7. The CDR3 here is CASSRQGRFYEQYF. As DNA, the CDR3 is TGTGCCAGCAGTAGACAGGGTCGTTTCTACGAGCAGTACTTC.

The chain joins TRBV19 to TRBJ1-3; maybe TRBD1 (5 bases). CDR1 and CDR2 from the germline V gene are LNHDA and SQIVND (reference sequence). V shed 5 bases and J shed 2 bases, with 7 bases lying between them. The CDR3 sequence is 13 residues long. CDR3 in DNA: TGTGCCAGTAGTGAGACAGCTGGAAACACCATATATTTT. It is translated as CASSETAGNTIYF.

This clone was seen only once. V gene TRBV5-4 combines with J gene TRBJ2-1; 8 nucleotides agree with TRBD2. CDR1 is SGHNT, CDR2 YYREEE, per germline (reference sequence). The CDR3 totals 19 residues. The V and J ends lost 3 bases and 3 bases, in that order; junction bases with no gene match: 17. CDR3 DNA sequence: TGTGCCAGCAGCTCAAGAAGGCTAGCGGGCCACGGCAGCTACAATGAGCAGTTCTTC. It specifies CASSSRRLAGHGSYNEQFF. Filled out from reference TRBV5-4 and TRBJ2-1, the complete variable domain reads ETGVTQSPTHLIKTRGQQVTLRCSSQSGHNTVSWYQQALGQGPQFIFQYYREEENGRGNFPPRFSGLQFPNYSSELNVNALELDDSALYLCASSSRRLAGHGSYNEQFFGPGTRLTVL.

CDR3 coding DNA: TGTGCCAGCAGTTTTGGACAGGGGCAACCCCTCCACTTT. Encoded protein: CASSFGQGQPLHF. The chain has TRBV27 and TRBJ1-6, with 9 bases that match TRBD1. Trimming removed 3 bases from V and 12 bases from J; junction bases left unmatched: 3. CDR3 size: 13 residues. The germline CDR1 and CDR2 sequences are MNHEY and SMNVEV (reference sequence).

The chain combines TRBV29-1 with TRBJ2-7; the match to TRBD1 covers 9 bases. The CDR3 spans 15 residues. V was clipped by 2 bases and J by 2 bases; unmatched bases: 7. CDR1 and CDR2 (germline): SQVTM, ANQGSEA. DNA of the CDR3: TGCAGCGTTGAAACAATAGGGGACAGGGCCTACGAGCAGTACTTC. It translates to CSVETIGDRAYEQYF.